The next 5 T cell receptor beta chains were all read from a single sample in a study of PD-1 blockade in classical Hodgkin lymphoma. The sample's time point: newly diagnosed, previously untreated cHL patient sample. Investigators isolated CD4+ T cells from thawed PBMCs through magnetic negative selection. Sequenced by immunoSEQ multiplex PCR; TCRdb stores in-frame clones only, minus some. The sample records roughly 27,000 clones, roughly nine tenths being singletons. Sample: CD4+ T cells from blood. Source of these receptors: a human donor with classical Hodgkin lymphoma.

The chain has TRBV5-1 and TRBJ2-7; D might be TRBD1 (6 bases). V was clipped by 4 bases and J by 1 base, with 15 bases between them. CDR3 length: 15 residues. Germline assignment: CDR1 SGHRS and CDR2 YFSETQ. CDR3 bases: TGCGCCAGCAGCGCCGACTCCGACAGGTCCTACGAGCAGTACTTC. Its translation: CASSADSDRSYEQYF.

This clone has only a few counts. This chain links TRBV19 with TRBJ2-2, with TRBD2 identical over 10 bases. Germline lookup yields CDR1 LNHDA and CDR2 SQIVND (reference sequence). J gave up 7 bases and V 5 bases, and 10 bases lay outside the gene matches. The CDR3 has 16 amino acids. The CDR3 sequence is CASSRGASGSFGELFF. The CDR3 coding sequence is TGTGCCAGTAGTCGGGGGGCTAGCGGGAGCTTCGGGGAGCTGTTTTTT.

This clone was seen a single time. The rearrangement links TRBV5-1 to TRBJ2-1; D possibly corresponds to TRBD2 (6 bases). The CDR3 has 16 amino acids. CDR1 and CDR2 from the germline V gene are SGHRS and YFSETQ. The germline V and J ends were trimmed by 0 bases and 5 bases, with 15 bases remaining between them. The DNA for the CDR3 is TGCGCCAGCAGCTTGGCCGGGGGAGTAAGTAACAATGAGCAGTTCTTC. Translated, it gives CASSLAGGVSNNEQFF.

The chain employs TRBV28 and TRBJ2-5; the D call may be TRBD1 or TRBD2 (5 bases each). The germline V gene encodes CDR1 MDHEN and CDR2 SYDVKM. This CDR3 region has 14 residues. Trimming cost V 3 bases and J 5 bases, with 13 bases left between them. The CDR3 loop reads CASSLVGVWETQYF. The CDR3 DNA follows: TGTGCCAGCAGTTTGGTGGGGGTTTGGGAGACCCAGTACTTC.

This chain links TRBV28 with TRBJ2-7; D possibly corresponds to TRBD1 (5 bases). CDR1 and CDR2 (germline): MDHEN, SYDVKM. The CDR3 extends over 14 amino acids. V shed 8 bases and J shed 5 bases, with 19 bases lying between them. CDR3 nucleotides: TGTGCCAGCTGTCTCAGCCAGGGAATCGACGAGCAGTACTTC. Translated, it gives CASCLSQGIDEQYF.